There are many counts of the clone carrying this TCR beta chain. What it binds is not known. The data were obtained in a study of T-cell reconstitution after alpha-beta-depleted transplantation in children. Findings and caveats of the study: Approximately two months post-transplant, alpha-beta T cells reportedly originated from several hundred expanded graft clones. The origin of high day-60 TCRbeta diversity in some patients lay in surviving recipient T cells and thymic progenitors.

It was with unique molecular identifiers that the TCRbeta library was prepared. MiXCR was run by TCRdb on the PCR reads, yielding one entry per CDR3 protein. The sample shows about 830,000 distinct CDR3 sequences, approximately 15% of them seen only once. The CDR3 runs 15 residues. V trimming: 6 bases; J trimming: 3 bases; junction bases outside the gene matches: 9. This TCR came from a male patient under 18 who had a stem cell transplant for acute lymphoblastic leukemia, so the T cells may come from the graft donor. The chain links TRBV12-3 or TRBV12-4 to TRBJ2-7, with 9 bases that match TRBD1. Here the sequenced sample was PBMCs, mostly from graft donor cells, taken 360 days after TCRalphabeta/CD19-depleted stem cell transplant. The CDR3 reads CASRLSGTGFYEQYF. In nucleotides, the CDR3 is TGTGCCAGCAGACTCTCCGGGACAGGGTTCTACGAGCAGTACTTC.